The present T cell receptor beta chain was sequenced within a study of blood T cell repertoires in COVID-19. Study-wide background: COVID-19 samples from acute and convalescent phases originated in the United States, Italy and Spain. PBMCs, B-cell-depleted T cells, or T cells provided the cDNA or gDNA that made up the material.

While infection was still active, Seattle patients were enrolled and then followed longitudinally. The V gene's germline CDR1 is LNHDA and CDR2 SQIVND (reference sequence). This CDR3 contains 15 residues. V shed 5 bases, J shed 1 base, and the junction held 5 bases outside the gene matches. Original processing notes: Amplification with reference gene primers provided the estimates of nucleated cell counts. The assay was immunoSEQ multiplex PCR, and TCRdb's table has in-frame clones only and misses some. The D gene and trimming were derived from the DNA, and the V and J assignments and clone size from that table. The sample includes a few hundred thousand clones, 88% of them seen just once.

This sequence was found in a woman between 45 and 60 years old with COVID-19, enrolled during active disease. The chain carries TRBV19 and TRBJ1-5; 7 nucleotides align to TRBD1. Sequences were obtained from peripheral blood. The chain's CDR3 is CASSDRVKSNQPQHF. CDR3 nucleotide sequence: TGTGCCAGTAGTGACAGGGTCAAGAGCAATCAGCCCCAGCATTTT.